This TCR beta chain was obtained from a study of cytomegalovirus exposure and HLA in healthy donors. In the study overall: Out of about 190 million T cells, an earlier analysis found around 120 million unique TCR beta sequences in total.

Study findings and constraints: Another analysis was done later, and it associated roughly 15,000 TCR beta sequences with HLA alleles at 0.05 false discovery rate. The authors reported that TCR beta sequences could predict HLA-A and HLA-B alleles. These predictions were accurate for most subjects in the first cohort. There were a few CMV-associated chains whose specificity for CMV antigens was confirmed in vitro.

The V end lost 4 bases, the J end lost 3 bases, and 17 bases lay between the germline ends. CDR3 length: 16 residues. The germline gives CDR1 SGHTS, CDR2 YDEGEE. It was with 60 Vbeta and 13 Jbeta primers that the PCR ran. Data came from immunoSEQ multiplex PCR; TCRdb stores just in-frame clones and leaves some out. The data contain about 100,000 clones, approximately 79% of them singletons. Remarks on this clone: Its antigen is not known.

Material for sequencing was PBMCs. The source of this sequence is a woman aged 55-69 years in good health and CMV-seropositive. This chain uses TRBV5-8 with TRBJ1-5; D is ambiguous. The CDR3 sequence: CASSLKRSGNNQPQHF. The CDR3 nucleotides read TGTGCCAGCAGCCTAAAGCGGTCCGGGAACAATCAGCCCCAGCATTTT. The full variable domain, in which reference TRBV5-8 and TRBJ1-5 provide the parts outside the CDR3, is EAGVTQSPTHLIKTRGQQATLRCSPISGHTSVYWYQQALGLGLQFLLWYDEGEERNRGNFPPRFSGRQFPNYSSELNVNALELEDSALYLCASSLKRSGNNQPQHFGDGTRLSIL.